This is a list of T cell receptor beta chains from one sample in a study of CD8 T cells in ankylosing spondylitis. TCRdb re-derived calls from the 5' RACE reads in MiXCR, one entry per CDR3 protein. The repertoire has around 30,000 distinct CDR3 sequences, around 7.2% of them found once; the top ten carry more than 9%. The sequencing input was blood, either unsorted or a sorted T cell fraction (not recorded which). Every receptor here comes from a male donor with ankylosing spondylitis or in good health (not recorded which). CDR3s leave out the opening cysteine and the closing phenylalanine or tryptophan. A D gene is named only where the DNA matches it firmly.

j_gene | d_gene | v_gene | CDR3aa
TRBJ2-1 | . | TRBV12-3/TRBV12-4 | ASSLALSEQF
TRBJ2-7 | TRBD2 | TRBV5-6 | ASSLGLGSYEQY
TRBJ2-2 | TRBD2 | TRBV7-3 | ASSSGTSVSHGELF
TRBJ1-4 | TRBD1 | TRBV28 | ASSFRGAGEKLF
TRBJ1-5 | TRBD1 | TRBV2 | ASRADRGGGQPQH
TRBJ2-2 | . | TRBV4-1 | ASSRGGVAVTGELF
TRBJ1-2 | . | TRBV4-1 | ASSPEGRGYGYT
TRBJ2-5 | TRBD2 | TRBV5-1 | ASSPIAGNQETQY
TRBJ2-2 | . | TRBV12-3/TRBV12-4 | ASSFQGGGELF
TRBJ2-1 | . | TRBV20-1 | SAQWRVAWEQF
TRBJ2-7 | . | TRBV7-2 | ASSLGPGDFYEQY
TRBJ2-5 | TRBD2 | TRBV7-2 | ASSLGGLAGEKETQY
TRBJ2-1 | TRBD2 | TRBV5-1 | ASSLEGLATVINEQF
TRBJ1-5 | TRBD1 | TRBV4-2 | ASSLGQGENNQPQH
TRBJ2-1 | TRBD2 | TRBV6-9 | AACYSRTSGRASGKDNEQF
TRBJ2-1 | . | TRBV29-1 | SVEDSFTYNEQF
TRBJ1-2 | . | TRBV5-1 | ASGGQDNYGYT
TRBJ2-3 | TRBD1 | TRBV6-2/TRBV6-3 | ASSYPGQGRSDTQY
TRBJ2-5 | . | TRBV4-2 | ASSQRHPPQETQY
TRBJ2-3 | TRBD2 | TRBV19 | ASSMWTSVSTDTQY
TRBJ2-3 | . | TRBV12-3/TRBV12-4 | ASTPRGGPDTQY
TRBJ2-1 | . | TRBV10-3 | AISEALDPYNEQF
TRBJ1-1 | . | TRBV19 | ASSMVGDRNTEAF
TRBJ2-1 | . | TRBV7-2 | ASSLAGSSYNEQF
TRBJ2-2 | . | TRBV12-3/TRBV12-4 | ASKGGTNTGELF
TRBJ2-1 | . | TRBV28 | ASSFPAGRSTYNEQF
TRBJ1-5 | TRBD1 | TRBV20-1 | SASQGGSNQPQH
TRBJ1-5 | TRBD1 | TRBV12-3/TRBV12-4 | ASRGRTGVSAAQH
TRBJ2-1 | . | TRBV12-3/TRBV12-4 | ASSLNNEQF
TRBJ2-1 | . | TRBV3-1 | AICPPRRGGLGLYNEQF
TRBJ2-3 | . | TRBV18 | ASSPLQTDTQY
TRBJ2-5 | TRBD2 | TRBV6-6 | ASSYSKLAGVETQY
TRBJ2-1 | TRBD2 | TRBV15 | ATGDGGSLNEQF
TRBJ2-3 | TRBD2 | TRBV5-4 | ASSSHSGSDTQY
TRBJ2-7 | . | TRBV7-7 | ASSLGLGAYEQY